This T cell receptor (beta chain) was obtained from a study of blood T cell repertoires in COVID-19. Study-level information: The samples span acute and convalescent COVID-19 from the United States, Italy and Spain. The analysed material was cDNA or gDNA that came from T cells, B-cell-depleted T cells, or PBMCs.

How the authors handled the data: Estimation of nucleated cell counts was performed using reference gene primer amplification. Sequencing used immunoSEQ multiplex PCR; TCRdb keeps in-frame clones, though not all of them. V and J calls and clone size come straight from that table; D and trimming were deduced from the DNA. The table includes 200,000 to 300,000 clones, around 83% detected once. Looked up from germline, CDR1 is SGHTA and CDR2 is FQGNSA. Trimming removed 2 bases at V and 5 bases at J, with 12 bases between. This CDR3 is built from 14 residues. The rearrangement links TRBV7-2 to TRBJ1-1; D may be TRBD1 (5 bases). Sequenced input: peripheral blood. The origin of this receptor is a man between 25 and 39 years old who had recovered from COVID-19. Written as DNA, the CDR3 is TGTGCCAGCAGCTTATACGGGGGAGGGACTGAAGCTTTCTTT. Translated: CASSLYGGGTEAFF.